This T cell receptor (beta chain) was sequenced during a study of cytomegalovirus exposure and HLA in healthy donors (dated by TCRdb to the late 2010s). In terms of the full investigation: An earlier analysis of some 500 of the donors reported 250 to 350 Gb of sequence data and 120 million or so unique TCR beta sequences from some 180 million T cells. Roughly 300 gigabases of sequencing data and tens of millions of unique TCR sequences were included in an early release covering several hundred HLA-typed donors. Among the 398 genotyped donors, more than 70% belonged to the genetic ancestry cluster associated with self-reported Caucasian donors. The study was designed to test whether signatures of past pathogen exposure could be identified by cataloging public T cell receptors. The T cell repertoires of roughly 660 subjects were profiled by immunosequencing and related to cytomegalovirus serostatus. In addition to the first cohort of several hundred subjects, a separate validation cohort of approximately 120 different subjects was used. To predict cytomegalovirus infection status, the study combined high-throughput TCR immunosequencing, statistical association of individual TCRs with disease status, and machine learning. To study patterns of TCR occurrence, a later analysis re-analyzed previously published TCR beta repertoires from 550 to 800 donors and added high-resolution HLA genotyping. The later analysis used no new phenotypic data to find candidate immune exposures, relying instead on TCR beta sequences and their occurrence across donors. In an earlier analysis of roughly 540 of the donors, high-throughput TCR beta sequencing was used to judge whether each TCR beta V gene segment behaved as functional or pseudogenic. Donor age, sex, ethnicity and CMV serostatus were compiled together with the repertoire data. Genome-wide SNP genotypes for about three fifths of the roughly 700 donors were used in a later genetic analysis, which treated that subset as a discovery cohort. All discovery cohort repertoires had been generated using a single sequencing platform. HLA typing covered class I and class II loci at four-digit resolution. The number of typed donors differed by locus: about 620-630 for A, B, C, DRB1 and DQB1; about 520 for DQA1; 606 for DPA1; and approximately 450 for DPB1. Because of strong linkage in the cohort, roughly five DR-DQ haplotypes were treated as single units for association and clustering. Among some 410 genotyped donors of the cohort, an average of approximately 200,000 unique TCR beta nucleotide sequences was sequenced per donor, of which 15% to 20% were non-productive. Overall study results and their limits: A later genetic analysis associated a missense DCLRE1C variant with V-gene and J-gene trimming of TCR beta chains, and an independent cohort replicated the association. In a later analysis, HLA-associated TCR beta chains were found to be more clonally expanded and to have lower generation probabilities than equally common non-associated chains. In this cohort, only TCR beta chains were sequenced, and detectable features were limited by the absence of alpha or paired-chain data. A group of highly shared sequence variants was considered likely to be a technical artifact of the sequencing pipeline. Strong co-occurrence of HLA alleles, especially DR and DQ, made assigning TCR associations to individual alleles difficult. Most TCR sequences were seen in very few donors, while some public TCRs were found in many individuals. The classifier was reported to diagnose cytomegalovirus status with high specificity and sensitivity in both the original cohort and the validation cohort. In vitro tests confirmed that a few of the cytomegalovirus-associated TCR beta chains recognize cytomegalovirus antigens. It was suggested by the authors that the approach could potentially be generalized to other disease states and immunological phenotypes. Broadly in line with IMGT annotations, most TCR beta V segments showed up in productive rearrangements about 87% or about 30% of the time in an earlier analysis of several hundred of the donors. The study gave a list of about 150 TCR beta chains associated with cytomegalovirus. The earlier analysis of about 600 of the donors excluded approximately 17 rarely observed V segments, including chromosome 9 orphons, because counts were too low. Roughly uniform sequencing depth across donors was assumed in presence/absence analyses, although this assumption may not hold. Several of the top co-occurrence clusters appeared to be linked to parvovirus B19, influenza, CMV and Epstein-Barr virus, according to a later analysis. Because the 87-base-pair reads could not distinguish some IMGT-functional V segments, including TRBV6-2 and TRBV6-3, those segments were excluded. A later genetic analysis reported fewer N-insertions in productive TCRs among donors in an Asian-associated ancestry cluster than the roughly 650-donor mean. For the cohort, immune exposure information was limited to CMV serostatus. Because HLA typing was missing for some donors at each locus, association tests included only the typed subset. Correlated functional status among segregating V segments might be attributable to linkage disequilibrium, but an unknown experimental factor could not be ruled out. According to a later analysis, TCR association rates differed among HLA loci, with DRB1 alleles showing the most associated TCRs and HLA-C alleles showing the fewest. In a later analysis, most CMV-associated TCR beta chains were found to appear HLA-restricted, with HLA associations seemingly driven largely by CMV exposure. At a false discovery rate of 0.05, a later analysis linked around 17,000 TCR beta sequences to specific HLA alleles. A further reported finding was that TCR beta sequences accurately predicted the HLA-A and HLA-B alleles for most subjects in the first cohort.

The cysteine opens and the phenylalanine closes a CDR3 of 14 amino acids. CDR3 DNA only is kept here, 42 bases in frame from base 1. V is clipped by 6 bases and J by 2 bases, and the sequence between their germline boundaries is 13 bases long. The germline V gene (reference sequence) provides CDR1 LNHDA and CDR2 SQIVND. The library was generated by the immunoSEQ multiplex PCR assay. For the multiplex PCR, a mixture combining 60 forward primers for TCR Vbeta segments and 13 reverse primers for TCR Jbeta segments was used. The CDR3 region of rearranged TCR beta genes was amplified from genomic DNA with a multiplex PCR assay. Amplified TCR beta libraries were sequenced as 87-base-pair reads on the Illumina HiSeq System. The original methods were these. In a later analysis, 80 million or so unique TCR beta chains were counted across the 690 or so repertoires, and roughly 9.9 million of these chains were shared by at least two donors. Raw reads were error-corrected and collapsed into unique sequences with a nearest-neighbor algorithm that merged closely related sequences to remove PCR and sequencing errors. V, D and J gene segments were assigned by aligning CDR3 sequences to IMGT reference sequences. Each retained sequence needed at least a six-nucleotide match to both a V gene segment and a J gene segment. A rearrangement counted as productive if the CDR3 had no stop codons and remained in frame with V and J, and every other rearrangement counted as non-productive. Following IMGT convention, CDR3 was defined as the stretch from the second conserved V-encoded cysteine to the conserved J-encoded phenylalanine. The earlier analysis of roughly 590 of the donors excluded any sequence lacking an unambiguous match to a single V gene segment. In an earlier analysis of several hundred of the donors, a V segment was called functional when productive rearrangements were above 56.7%, and segregating when the standard deviation between donors exceeded 5%. A statistical classification framework was built to diagnose cytomegalovirus status from the catalog of TCR beta chain sequences. In a later analysis, TCR nucleotide sequences were compared against IMGT/GENE-DB human TR gene sequences so that V and J genes could be assigned. Using the TCRdist pipeline, a later analysis assigned CDR3 sequences along with most-parsimonious VDJ recombination scenarios. In a later analysis, each TCR beta chain was defined by its CDR3 amino acid sequence together with its V-gene family, and reads lacking a unique V-gene family were excluded. As a way to deal with suspected cross-contamination and a sequencing artifact, a later analysis dropped under 600 nucleotide sequences that were highly shared and had low generation probability. In a later analysis, a clonal expansion index was calculated for each public chain from normalized within-repertoire ranks of inferred template counts. A later analysis computed generation probabilities with a VDJ recombination model fitted to out-of-frame rearrangements, and checked the results against IGoR. In a later analysis, hypergeometric tests were used to score TCR-TCR, TCR-HLA and TCR-CMV co-occurrence, with a repertoire-size bias correction applied to TCR pairs. To estimate false discovery rates, a later analysis permuted the HLA or CMV assignments 20 times. In a later analysis, co-occurring TCRs were grouped using DBSCAN, with TCRdist sequence similarity added in when clustering inside HLA-allele-positive subsets. For co-occurrence clustering, repertoires with fewer than 30,000 or more than 120,000 public chains were excluded, along with roughly five repertoires with anomalous nucleotide sharing. TCRdb re-hosts the immuneACCESS table, in-frame sequences only. Its copies lack some clones; in the studies checked, an unresolved V gene accounts for under half of them, and the cause for the rest is not known. The DNA gave D and trimming, while V, J and clone size come from that table. The sample table holds some 150,000 clones, of which around nine tenths were seen once. Together, the top ten hold around 5.2% of the sample.

Notes on this clone: The clone's antigen remains unknown. Base qualities are not provided; no much larger clone lies one nucleotide away.

In total, approximately 610 healthy bone marrow donors made up the cohort. At the time of sampling, all cohort members were nominally healthy, though unrecorded immune exposures were likely present. The donor was CMV seronegative and was included in the group of a few hundred seronegative cohort members. A peripheral blood sample was provided by each donor, and peripheral blood mononuclear cells were used for TCR beta sequencing. The Qiagen DNeasy Blood Extraction Kit was used to extract genomic DNA from the blood cell samples. Sequenced input: PBMCs. The chain couples TRBV19 to TRBJ1-2; the D gene is perhaps TRBD1, on 6 matching bases. The TCR comes from a woman aged 25-40 years in good health and CMV-seronegative. The encoded CDR3 is CASRGKDSNYGYTF. The nucleotide sequence is given as TGTGCCAGTAGGGGGAAGGACAGCAACTATGGCTACACCTTC. With the portions outside the CDR3 filled from the reference TRBV19 and TRBJ1-2 genes, the complete variable region becomes DGGITQSPKYLFRKEGQNVTLSCEQNLNHDAMYWYRQDPGQGLRLIYYSQIVNDFQKGDIAEGYSVSREKKESFPLTVTSAQKNPTAFYLCASRGKDSNYGYTFGSGTRLTVV.